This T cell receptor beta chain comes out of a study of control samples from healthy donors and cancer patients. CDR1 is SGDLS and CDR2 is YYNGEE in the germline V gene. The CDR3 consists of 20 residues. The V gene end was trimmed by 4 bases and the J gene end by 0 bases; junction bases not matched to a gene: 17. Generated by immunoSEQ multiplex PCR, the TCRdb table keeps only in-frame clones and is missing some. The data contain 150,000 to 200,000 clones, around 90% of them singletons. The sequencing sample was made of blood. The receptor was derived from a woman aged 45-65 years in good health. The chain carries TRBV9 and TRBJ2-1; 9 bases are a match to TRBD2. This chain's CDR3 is CASSTISGTSFSSSYNEQFF. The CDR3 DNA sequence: TGTGCCAGCAGCACCATTTCCGGGACTAGCTTTTCGAGCTCCTACAATGAGCAGTTCTTC.